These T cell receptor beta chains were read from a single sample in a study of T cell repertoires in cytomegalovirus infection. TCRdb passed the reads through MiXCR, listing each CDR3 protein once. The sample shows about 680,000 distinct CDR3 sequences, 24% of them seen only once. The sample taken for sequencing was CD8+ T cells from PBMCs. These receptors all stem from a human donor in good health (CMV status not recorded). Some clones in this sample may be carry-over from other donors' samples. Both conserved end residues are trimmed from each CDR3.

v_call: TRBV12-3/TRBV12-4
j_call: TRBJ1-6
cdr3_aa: ASSLHQGQGMDSPLH

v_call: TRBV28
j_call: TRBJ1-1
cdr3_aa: ASRQTGEVTEAF

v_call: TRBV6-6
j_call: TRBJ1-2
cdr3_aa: ATGLGYGYT

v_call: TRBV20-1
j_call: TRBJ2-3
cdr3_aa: SARDPGGGLVTQY

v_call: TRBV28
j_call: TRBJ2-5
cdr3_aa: ASSLRDRPRDQY

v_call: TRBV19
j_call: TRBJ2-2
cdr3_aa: ASSMYLNTGELF

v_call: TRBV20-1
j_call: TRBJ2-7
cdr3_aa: SGTENWNEQY

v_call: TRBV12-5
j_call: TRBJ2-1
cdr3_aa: ASGPGGTSYNEQF

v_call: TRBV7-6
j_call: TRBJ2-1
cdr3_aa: ASSLVLGPNEQF

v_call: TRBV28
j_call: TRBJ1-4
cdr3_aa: ASRLAPGLRNEKLF

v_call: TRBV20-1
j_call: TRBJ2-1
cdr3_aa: SASLDPMQGLYNEQF

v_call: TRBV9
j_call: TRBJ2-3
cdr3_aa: ASSVEGESGQY

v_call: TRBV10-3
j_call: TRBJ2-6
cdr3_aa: AISEPPDGSGANVLT

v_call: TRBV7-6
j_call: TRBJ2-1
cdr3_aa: ASSPMGNSLYNEQF

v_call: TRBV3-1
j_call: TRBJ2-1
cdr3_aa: ASSQGGSNEQF

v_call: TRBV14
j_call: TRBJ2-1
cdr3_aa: ASSQWTGAGDEQF

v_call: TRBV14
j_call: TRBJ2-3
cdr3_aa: ASSHRRARGRASTDTQY

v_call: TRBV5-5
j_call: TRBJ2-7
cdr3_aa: ASSLWGDSPYEQY

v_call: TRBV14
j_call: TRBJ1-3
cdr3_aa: ASSPGTGSGNTIY

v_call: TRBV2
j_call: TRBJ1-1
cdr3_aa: VSIRGNTEAF

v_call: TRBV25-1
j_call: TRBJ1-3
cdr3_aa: ASSEYYQGAHHGNTIY

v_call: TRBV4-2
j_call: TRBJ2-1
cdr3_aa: ANSLSSGGNNEQF

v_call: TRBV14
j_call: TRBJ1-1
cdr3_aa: ASSQDLRDSAWGTEAF

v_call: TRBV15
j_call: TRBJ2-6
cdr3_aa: ATSRAGTGLEGANVLT

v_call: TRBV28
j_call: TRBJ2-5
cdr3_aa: ASSAAGTAQETQY

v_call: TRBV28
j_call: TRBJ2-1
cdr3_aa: ASSLYGQGGNNEQF